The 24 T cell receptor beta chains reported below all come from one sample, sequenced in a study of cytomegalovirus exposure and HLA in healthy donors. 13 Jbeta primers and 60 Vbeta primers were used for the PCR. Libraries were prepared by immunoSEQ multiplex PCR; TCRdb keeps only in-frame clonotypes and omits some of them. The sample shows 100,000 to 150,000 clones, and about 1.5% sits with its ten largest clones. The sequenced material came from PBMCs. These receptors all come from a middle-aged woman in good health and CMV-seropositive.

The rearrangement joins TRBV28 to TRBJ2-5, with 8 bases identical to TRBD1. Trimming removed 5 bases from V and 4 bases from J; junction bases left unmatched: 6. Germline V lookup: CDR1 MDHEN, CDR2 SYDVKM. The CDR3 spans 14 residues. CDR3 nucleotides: TGTGCCAGCAGTCCCGGGACAGGCTTAGAGACCCAGTACTTC. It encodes CASSPGTGLETQYF.

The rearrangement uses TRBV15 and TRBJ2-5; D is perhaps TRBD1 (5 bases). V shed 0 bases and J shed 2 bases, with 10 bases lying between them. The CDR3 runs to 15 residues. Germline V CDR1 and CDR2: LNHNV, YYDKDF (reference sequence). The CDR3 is CATSRDKGLQETQYF. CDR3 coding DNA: TGTGCCACCAGCAGAGATAAGGGGTTACAAGAGACCCAGTACTTC.

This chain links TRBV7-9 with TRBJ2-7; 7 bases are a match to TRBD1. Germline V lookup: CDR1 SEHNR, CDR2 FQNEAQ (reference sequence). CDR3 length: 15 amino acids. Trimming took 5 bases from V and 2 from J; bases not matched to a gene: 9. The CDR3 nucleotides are TGTGCCAGCAGCCCCCGGTGGACAGGAGCCTACGAGCAGTACTTC. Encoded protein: CASSPRWTGAYEQYF.

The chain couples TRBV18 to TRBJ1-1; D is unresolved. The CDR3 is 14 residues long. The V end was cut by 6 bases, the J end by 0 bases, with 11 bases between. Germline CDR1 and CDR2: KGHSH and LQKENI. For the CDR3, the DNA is TGTGCCAGCTCTCCTCAGGCCATGAACACTGAAGCTTTCTTT. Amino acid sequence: CASSPQAMNTEAFF.

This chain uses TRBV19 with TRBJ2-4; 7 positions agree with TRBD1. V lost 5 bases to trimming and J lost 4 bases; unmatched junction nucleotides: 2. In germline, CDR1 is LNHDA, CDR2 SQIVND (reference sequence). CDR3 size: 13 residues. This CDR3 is CASSGTDKNIQYF. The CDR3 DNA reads TGTGCCAGTAGTGGGACAGATAAAAACATTCAGTACTTC.

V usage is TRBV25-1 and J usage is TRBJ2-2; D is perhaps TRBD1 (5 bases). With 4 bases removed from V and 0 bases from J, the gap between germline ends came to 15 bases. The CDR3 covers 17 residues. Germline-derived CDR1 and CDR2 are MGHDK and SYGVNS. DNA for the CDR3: TGTGCCAGCAGTGGCGCCGAATGGACAACGAACACCGGGGAGCTGTTTTTT. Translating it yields CASSGAEWTTNTGELFF. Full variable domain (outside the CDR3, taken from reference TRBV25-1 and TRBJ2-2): EADIYQTPRYLVIGTGKKITLECSQTMGHDKMYWYQQDPGMELHLIHYSYGVNSTEKGDLSSESTVSRIRTEHFPLTLESARPSHTSQYLCASSGAEWTTNTGELFFGEGSRLTVL.

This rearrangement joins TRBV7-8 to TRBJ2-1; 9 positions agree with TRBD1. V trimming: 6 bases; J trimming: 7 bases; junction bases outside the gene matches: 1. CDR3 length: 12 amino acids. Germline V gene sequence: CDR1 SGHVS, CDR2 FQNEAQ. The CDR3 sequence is CASRDRGNEQFF. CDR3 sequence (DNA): TGTGCCAGCAGGGACAGGGGAAATGAGCAGTTCTTC. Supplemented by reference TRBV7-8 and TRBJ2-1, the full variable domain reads GAGVSQSPRYKVAKRGQDVALRCDPISGHVSLFWYQQALGQGPEFLTYFQNEAQLDKSGLPSDRFFAERPEGSVSTLKIQRTQQEDSAVYLCASRDRGNEQFFGPGTRLTVL.

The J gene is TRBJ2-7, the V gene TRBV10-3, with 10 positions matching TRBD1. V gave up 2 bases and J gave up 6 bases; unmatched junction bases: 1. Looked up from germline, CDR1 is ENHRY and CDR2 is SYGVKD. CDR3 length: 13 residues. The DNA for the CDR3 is TGTGCCATCAGTGAGGGACAGGGGGTCGAGCAGTACTTC. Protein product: CAISEGQGVEQYF.

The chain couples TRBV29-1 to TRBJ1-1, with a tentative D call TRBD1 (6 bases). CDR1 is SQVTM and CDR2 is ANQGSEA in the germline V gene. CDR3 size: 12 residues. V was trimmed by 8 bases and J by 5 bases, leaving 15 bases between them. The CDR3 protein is CSTSGARTEAFF. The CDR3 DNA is TGCAGCACCTCAGGGGCGCGGACTGAAGCTTTCTTT.

The CDR3 DNA reads TGTGCCAGCAGCCCCCAGGGGACAGGTGGCTACACCTTC. Translating it yields CASSPQGTGGYTF. The J gene is TRBJ1-2, the V gene TRBV7-2, with TRBD1 identical over 8 bases. The CDR3 sequence is 13 residues long. Trimming at V came to 5 bases and at J to 7 bases, leaving 6 bases not matched to a gene. Germline V lookup: CDR1 SGHTA, CDR2 FQGNSA.

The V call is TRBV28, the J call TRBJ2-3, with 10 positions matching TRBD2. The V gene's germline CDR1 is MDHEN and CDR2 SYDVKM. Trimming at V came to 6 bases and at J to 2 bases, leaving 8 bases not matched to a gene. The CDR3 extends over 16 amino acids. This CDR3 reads CASSPLTSGYTDTQYF. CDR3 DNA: TGTGCCAGCAGCCCCCTGACTAGCGGGTACACAGATACGCAGTATTTT.

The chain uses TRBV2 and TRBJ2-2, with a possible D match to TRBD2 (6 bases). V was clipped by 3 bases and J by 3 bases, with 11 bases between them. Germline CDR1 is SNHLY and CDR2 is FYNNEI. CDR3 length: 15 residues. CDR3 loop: CASSDRGSDTGELFF. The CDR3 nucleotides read TGTGCCAGCAGTGATCGGGGGTCTGACACCGGGGAGCTGTTTTTT.

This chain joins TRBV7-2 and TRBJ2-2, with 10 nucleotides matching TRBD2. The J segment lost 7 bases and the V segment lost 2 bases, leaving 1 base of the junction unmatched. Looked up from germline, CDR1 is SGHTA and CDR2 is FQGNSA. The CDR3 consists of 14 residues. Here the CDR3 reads CASSLLAGVGELFF. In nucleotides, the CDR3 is TGTGCCAGCAGCTTACTAGCGGGAGTCGGGGAGCTGTTTTTT.

In DNA, the CDR3 is TGTGCCAGCAGCTTATTCGCGTCCTACAATGAGCAGTTCTTC. Translation: CASSLFASYNEQFF. J is TRBJ2-1 and V is TRBV7-2; no reliable D call. The CDR3 is 14 amino acids. Looked up from germline, CDR1 is SGHTA and CDR2 is FQGNSA. V was trimmed by 2 bases and J by 1 base, leaving 6 bases between them.

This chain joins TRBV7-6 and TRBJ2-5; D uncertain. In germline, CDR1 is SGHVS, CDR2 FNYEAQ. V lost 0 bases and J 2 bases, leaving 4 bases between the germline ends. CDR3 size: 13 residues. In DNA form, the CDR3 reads TGTGCCAGCAGCTTAGCCCAACAAGAGACCCAGTACTTC. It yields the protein CASSLAQQETQYF.

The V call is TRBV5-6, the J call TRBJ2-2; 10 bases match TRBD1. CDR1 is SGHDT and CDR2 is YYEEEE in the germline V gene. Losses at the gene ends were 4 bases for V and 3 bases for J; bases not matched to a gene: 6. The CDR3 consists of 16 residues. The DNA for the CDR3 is TGTGCCAGCAGCCTACCGGGACAGGGGCACACCGGGGAGCTGTTTTTT. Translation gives CASSLPGQGHTGELFF.

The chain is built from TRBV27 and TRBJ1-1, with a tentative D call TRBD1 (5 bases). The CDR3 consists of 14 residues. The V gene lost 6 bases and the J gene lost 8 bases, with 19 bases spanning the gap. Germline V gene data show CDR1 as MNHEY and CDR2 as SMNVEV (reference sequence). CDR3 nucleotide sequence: TGTGCCAGCAGACCGACCTCTCTCCGGGGGGAAGCTTTCTTT. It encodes CASRPTSLRGEAFF.

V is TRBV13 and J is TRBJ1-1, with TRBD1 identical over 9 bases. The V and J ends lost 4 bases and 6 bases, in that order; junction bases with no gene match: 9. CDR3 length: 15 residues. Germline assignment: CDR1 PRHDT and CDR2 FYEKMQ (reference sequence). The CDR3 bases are TGTGCCAGCAGCTCCGAGGGACAGGGCTCCTCTGAAGCTTTCTTT. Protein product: CASSSEGQGSSEAFF.

CDR3 in amino acids: CASSIARTSGSTDTQYF. CDR3 sequence (DNA): TGTGCCAGTAGTATAGCCCGGACTAGCGGGAGCACAGATACGCAGTATTTT. The chain carries TRBV19 and TRBJ2-3; 11 bases are a match to TRBD2. Germline V gene lookup returns CDR1 LNHDA and CDR2 SQIVND (reference sequence). The CDR3 is 17 amino acids. Trimming at V came to 1 base and at J to 0 bases, leaving 3 bases not matched to a gene.

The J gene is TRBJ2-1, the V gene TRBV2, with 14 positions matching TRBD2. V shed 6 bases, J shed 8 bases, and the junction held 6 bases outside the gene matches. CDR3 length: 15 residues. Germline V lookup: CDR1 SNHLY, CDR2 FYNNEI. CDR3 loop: CASRAGTSGRYEQFF. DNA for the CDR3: TGTGCCAGCAGGGCCGGGACTAGCGGGAGATATGAGCAGTTCTTC.

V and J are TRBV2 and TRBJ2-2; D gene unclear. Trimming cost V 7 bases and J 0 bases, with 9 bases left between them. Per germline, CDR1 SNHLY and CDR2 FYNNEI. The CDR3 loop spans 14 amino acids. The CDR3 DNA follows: TGTGCCAGCACCCTTCTCGCGAACACCGGGGAGCTGTTTTTT. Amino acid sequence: CASTLLANTGELFF.

The CDR3 bases are TGTGCCAGCGCGCTGGGGGGCGGGGAGCTGTTTTTT. This codes for CASALGGGELFF. The V gene is TRBV28, the J gene TRBJ2-2; D is perhaps TRBD2 (6 bases). The CDR3 runs to 12 residues. V was trimmed by 8 bases and J by 7 bases, leaving 11 bases between them. Germline lookup yields CDR1 MDHEN and CDR2 SYDVKM.

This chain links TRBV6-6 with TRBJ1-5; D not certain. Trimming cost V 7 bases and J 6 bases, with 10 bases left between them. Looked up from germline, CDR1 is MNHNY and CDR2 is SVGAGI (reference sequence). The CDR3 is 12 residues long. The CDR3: CASTQTSQPQHF. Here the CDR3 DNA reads TGTGCCAGCACCCAGACATCTCAGCCCCAGCATTTT.

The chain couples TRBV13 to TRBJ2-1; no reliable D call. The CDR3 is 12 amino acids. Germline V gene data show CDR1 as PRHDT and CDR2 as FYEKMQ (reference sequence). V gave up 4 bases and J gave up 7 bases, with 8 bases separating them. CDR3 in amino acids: CASSSTRNEQFF. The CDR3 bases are TGTGCCAGCAGCTCGACACGAAATGAGCAGTTCTTC.